This TCR beta chain was sequenced for a study of CD8 T cells in ankylosing spondylitis. TCRdb ran MiXCR on the 5' RACE reads and lists one entry per CDR3 protein. The repertoire holds around 770,000 distinct CDR3 sequences, with under 20% as singletons. About this clonotype itself: Its antigen is unknown.

The CDR3 is made up of 13 amino acids. Germline V gene sequence: CDR1 SEHNR, CDR2 FQNEAQ (reference sequence). The V and J ends lost 5 bases and 5 bases respectively, with 13 bases between them. The study's findings and limits: What appeared characteristic of ankylosing spondylitis blood was a TCR beta motif of about eight highly homologous variants. Reportedly, significant enrichment of disease-linked clones occurred in matched ankylosing spondylitis synovial fluid.

Sequences were obtained from blood, either unsorted or a sorted T cell fraction (not recorded which). J is TRBJ2-7 and V is TRBV7-9; the D gene is possibly TRBD1 (6 bases). This TCR was recovered from a male donor with ankylosing spondylitis. CDR3: CASSLPGTHEQYF. The CDR3 region has the DNA TGTGCCAGCAGCCTACCAGGGACACACGAGCAGTACTTC.